What follows describes a single T cell receptor beta chain. Its specific antigen is unknown. No base-level quality is on record; no much larger clone is a single base apart. The sample belongs to a study of blood T cell repertoires in COVID-19 (TCRdb year 2020). Turning to the overall study: Samples from collaborators originated in the United States, Italy and Spain and spanned both the acute and convalescent phases of COVID-19. Where available, HLA class I and class II types were taken from metadata supplied by the sample provider and were not determined by assay-based typing. The samples were drawn from two sources: the first 160 participants of the ongoing ImmuneRACE study, and fewer than 1,500 subjects contributed by 6 global collaborators. A freely available public database, intended as a resource for researchers studying the immune response to SARS-CoV-2, is where the repertoires were released. The material from the prospective study consisted of cDNA or gDNA derived from T cells, B-cell-depleted T cells, or PBMCs. Subjects who had been exposed to COVID-19, were actively infected with it, or had recovered from it provided the deeply sampled blood TCRbeta repertoires that made up the dataset. The sample metadata nearly always contained a de-identified subject ID, COVID-19 status, age in years and sex. Study-wide conclusions, independent of this receptor: The quantity of clinical and demographic metadata differed by source and by participant and was supplied without curation.

The immunoSEQ Assay, a bias-controlled multiplex PCR, was used to amplify TCRbeta CDR3 regions from genomic DNA. The authors' pipeline ran thus. The number of nucleated cells in each sample was estimated from the amplification of reference gene primers within the assay. Sequence reads were collapsed and filtered to measure the absolute abundance of every unique TCRbeta CDR3 rearrangement. For each sample, productive Simpson clonality was calculated as the square root of Simpson's diversity index across productive rearrangements. The table comes from immuneACCESS by way of TCRdb, which keeps in-frame sequences with V and J called. Part of the clones is missing from these tables; in studies checked, under half for an unresolved V gene and the rest for unknown reasons. V and J calls and clone size are given by that table; D and trimming were obtained from the DNA. This sample lists around 300,000 clones; roughly 92% were detected once. The ten most abundant clones make up 2.2% of the sample.

In Seattle, one collaborating source enrolled patients while the infection was active and tracked those patients longitudinally over the course of disease. Whole blood was collected in K2EDTA tubes by collaborating institutions according to the institutions' own protocols. For TCRbeta analysis, collaborators shipped samples in one of three forms: frozen whole blood, isolated PBMCs, or DNA extracted from either of those sample types. The germline V gene specifies SGHAT as CDR1 and FQNNGV as CDR2. The CDR3 runs 14 amino acids, cysteine and phenylalanine included. Only the CDR3 part of the read is kept: 42 bases, read in frame from the first base. The V end gives up 5 bases and the J end 6 bases, leaving 9 bases in the junction not matched to a gene.

Input material: peripheral blood. The V gene is TRBV11-2 and the J gene is TRBJ1-1, with 7 bases aligning to TRBD1. The receptor was isolated from a woman aged 25-40 years with COVID-19, enrolled during active disease. In nucleotides, the sequence is TGTGCCAGCAGCACCGACAGGGCCTTACCTGAAGCTTTCTTT. Its translation reads: CASSTDRALPEAFF.